The next 30 T cell receptor beta chains were all read from a single sample in a study of shared clonotypes between healthy human individuals. Generated by immunoSEQ multiplex PCR, the TCRdb table keeps only in-frame clones and is missing some. The repertoire holds 2.3 million or so clones, 85% to 95% seen once, with 0.35% to 0.5% in the top ten. Source material: naive CD4+ T cells from PBMCs. Subset of the sample: CD45RA+ positively selected. These receptors all come from a man between 18 and 35 years old in good health. Some clones in this sample may be carry-over from other donors' samples.

This clone has only a few counts. V and J are TRBV27 and TRBJ1-1, with D possibly being TRBD1 (5 bases). The CDR3 runs to 13 residues. Trimming removed 6 bases from V and 2 bases from J, with 10 bases in between. Germline loops: CDR1 MNHEY, CDR2 SMNVEV (reference sequence). The CDR3 nucleotides read TGTGCCAGCAGAATCAGGGTAAACACTGAAGCTTTCTTT. Residues: CASRIRVNTEAFF.

The chain has TRBV18 and TRBJ2-3; 8 nucleotides line up with TRBD2. The CDR3 covers 17 residues. V dropped 4 bases and J dropped 0; count of bases not matched to a gene: 9. Germline lookup yields CDR1 KGHSH and CDR2 LQKENI. CDR3 sequence (DNA): TGTGCCAGCTCACTTACTAAGACTAGCGCCAGCACAGATACGCAGTATTTT. Translating gives CASSLTKTSASTDTQYF.

The rearrangement links TRBV6-6 to TRBJ1-1; D unresolved. The CDR3 has 14 residues. Germline V lookup: CDR1 MNHNY, CDR2 SVGAGI (reference sequence). V lost 2 bases, J lost 3 bases, and 10 bases lay in between. CDR3 residues: CASSYQESYTEAFF. The CDR3, as DNA: TGTGCCAGCAGTTACCAGGAATCGTACACTGAAGCTTTCTTT.

This rearrangement joins TRBV30 to TRBJ2-7; 7 positions match TRBD2. With V trimmed by 1 base and J by 3 bases, 0 bases remained unmatched. The CDR3 runs 12 residues. Germline V lookup: CDR1 GTSNPN, CDR2 SVGIG (reference sequence). The CDR3, as DNA: TGTGCCTGGAGTGCGGGAGGCTACGAGCAGTACTTC. This sequence encodes CAWSAGGYEQYF.

The CDR3 protein is CAISDTRDYNEQFF. CDR3 nucleotide sequence: TGTGCCATCAGTGATACCCGAGACTACAATGAGCAGTTCTTC. V is TRBV10-3 and J is TRBJ2-1; D is unclear. The germline V gene has CDR1 ENHRY and CDR2 SYGVKD. The V gene lost 3 bases and the J gene lost 3 bases, with 9 bases spanning the gap. The CDR3 runs to 14 residues.

The chain employs TRBV7-2 and TRBJ1-3; the D gene is possibly TRBD1 (6 bases). Germline assignment: CDR1 SGHTA and CDR2 FQGNSA. V lost 5 bases and J 0 bases, leaving 14 bases between the germline ends. This CDR3 contains 16 residues. DNA of the CDR3: TGTGCCAGCAGCCTTCCCAACAGGGTCTCTGGAAACACCATATATTTT. It translates to CASSLPNRVSGNTIYF.

The rearrangement joins TRBV29-1 to TRBJ2-1, with D possibly matching TRBD2 (6 bases). The germline gives CDR1 SQVTM, CDR2 ANQGSEA. Between the trimmed V and J ends, which lost 4 bases and 2 bases, there was a span of 12 bases. The CDR3 length is 14 residues. CDR3 bases: TGCAGCGTTGCCCAAGGCGGGACCTACAATGAGCAGTTCTTC. This gives the protein CSVAQGGTYNEQFF.

V gene TRBV4-3 combines with J gene TRBJ2-3; D uncertain. V was trimmed by 4 bases and J by 1 base, leaving 6 bases between them. Germline assignment: CDR1 LGHNA and CDR2 YSLEER. The CDR3 runs 13 residues. The CDR3 sequence: CASSPGGTDTQYF. CDR3 nucleotide sequence: TGCGCCAGCAGCCCTGGTGGCACAGATACGCAGTATTTT.

This chain uses TRBV6-1 with TRBJ1-1; D might be TRBD1 (5 bases). The CDR3 contains 14 residues. Between the trimmed V and J ends, which lost 1 base and 6 bases, there was a span of 12 bases. Per the germline V gene, CDR1 is MNHNS and CDR2 is SASEGT. The CDR3 coding sequence is TGTGCCAGCAGTGAAGTGCAGCGGGGGGCTGAAGCTTTCTTT. It yields the protein CASSEVQRGAEAFF.

This rearrangement joins TRBV7-9 to TRBJ2-5; no definite D call. This CDR3 comprises 14 residues. Trimming cost V 1 base and J 1 base, with 7 bases left between them. The germline V gene encodes CDR1 SEHNR and CDR2 FQNEAQ (reference sequence). The CDR3 nucleotides read TGTGCCAGCAGCTTAGTTCCAGCCCAAGAGACCCAGTACTTC. Encoded protein: CASSLVPAQETQYF.

The CDR3 reads CASSPPKGARFQPQHF. The DNA of the CDR3 is TGTGCCAGCAGTCCCCCGAAGGGCGCGCGCTTTCAGCCCCAGCATTTT. This chain joins TRBV28 and TRBJ1-5; D gene unclear. V gave up 5 bases and J gave up 6 bases, with 20 bases separating them. This CDR3 comprises 16 residues. CDR1 is MDHEN, CDR2 SYDVKM, per germline.

V usage is TRBV9 and J usage is TRBJ2-2, with a tentative D call TRBD1 (6 bases). The CDR3 has 15 residues. Germline-derived CDR1 and CDR2 are SGDLS and YYNGEE. V lost 0 bases and J lost 5, with 11 bases in between. This CDR3 reads CASSVDGTPTGELFF. The CDR3, as DNA: TGTGCCAGCAGCGTAGATGGGACACCAACCGGGGAGCTGTTTTTT.

Comments on this clone: This CDR3 is also generated by other DNA sequences in the sample. The chain carries TRBV30 and TRBJ2-1; D is unresolved. The CDR3 is 11 residues long. Germline values: CDR1 GTSNPN, CDR2 SVGIG (reference sequence). V was cut by 0 bases and J by 4 bases, with 1 base left in between. The DNA of the CDR3 is TGTGCCTGGAGTGTGTACAATGAGCAGTTCTTC. This gives the protein CAWSVYNEQFF.

The gene calls are TRBV18 and TRBJ2-3, with D perhaps matching TRBD1 (6 bases). Germline values: CDR1 KGHSH, CDR2 LQKENI. With 5 bases removed from V and 4 bases from J, the gap between germline ends came to 13 bases. The CDR3 covers 14 residues. The CDR3 spells CASSSTDSPDTQYF. The CDR3 nucleotides are TGTGCCAGCTCATCGACGGACAGCCCAGATACGCAGTATTTT.

J is TRBJ1-2 and V is TRBV6-6; no clear D. Germline CDR1 reads MNHNY; CDR2 reads SVGAGI (reference sequence). This CDR3 region has 10 residues. The ends were cut back, 8 bases at V and 7 bases at J, with 8 bases in the middle. CDR3 coding DNA: TGTGCCAGCGGATCGAGTGGCTACACCTTC. Protein sequence: CASGSSGYTF.

The rearrangement joins TRBV5-4 to TRBJ2-2; D not certain. The germline CDR1 and CDR2 sequences are SGHNT and YYREEE (reference sequence). V dropped 0 bases and J dropped 1 base, with 10 bases sitting between them. This CDR3 region has 16 residues. The DNA of the CDR3 is TGTGCCAGCAGCTTGGGGCTAGTCAGGAACACCGGGGAGCTGTTTTTT. Its translation: CASSLGLVRNTGELFF.

The V gene is TRBV19, the J gene TRBJ2-3; 7 positions match TRBD2. Germline V CDR1 and CDR2: LNHDA, SQIVND (reference sequence). This CDR3 comprises 17 residues. Germline trimming cut 3 bases from V and 4 bases from J; bases unmatched to any gene: 13. As DNA, the CDR3 is TGTGCCAGTAGTATGGTGGAGCGGGACCACATTCCAGATACGCAGTATTTT. It is translated as CASSMVERDHIPDTQYF.

The rearrangement links TRBV28 to TRBJ2-1; tentative D call: TRBD1 (6 bases). CDR3 length equals 15 residues. Germline V gene sequence: CDR1 MDHEN, CDR2 SYDVKM. Trimming stripped 11 bases from V and 0 bases from J, with 17 bases between. The CDR3 DNA reads TGTGCCGGAAAATCAGGGGCCTTCTCCTACAATGAGCAGTTCTTC. Amino acids: CAGKSGAFSYNEQFF.

J is TRBJ1-5 and V is TRBV11-2, with D perhaps TRBD1 (5 bases). This CDR3 is 13 amino acids long. V shed 0 bases and J shed 6 bases, with 6 bases lying between them. Germline-derived CDR1 and CDR2 are SGHAT and FQNNGV. The CDR3 loop reads CASSLDQGQPQHF. The CDR3 coding sequence is TGTGCCAGCAGCTTAGATCAGGGTCAGCCCCAGCATTTT. The full variable domain, rest sourced from reference TRBV11-2 and TRBJ1-5, is EAGVAQSPRYKIIEKRQSVAFWCNPISGHATLYWYQQILGQGPKLLIQFQNNGVVDDSQLPKDRFSAERLKGVDSTLKIQPAKLEDSAVYLCASSLDQGQPQHFGDGTRLSIL.

The chain employs TRBV7-8 and TRBJ1-3; D is possibly TRBD1 (5 bases). Germline V gene sequence: CDR1 SGHVS, CDR2 FQNEAQ. V was clipped by 4 bases and J by 4 bases, with 11 bases between them. The CDR3 loop spans 14 amino acids. As DNA, the CDR3 is TGTGCCAGCAGCTCCGGGGGGAGAGGAAACACCATATATTTT. This gives the protein CASSSGGRGNTIYF.

The V call is TRBV6-5, the J call TRBJ2-5; D unresolved. Trimming left V 6 bases short and J 2 bases short, with 10 bases between. CDR3 length equals 13 residues. CDR1 is MNHEY and CDR2 is SVGAGI in the germline V gene. The DNA of the CDR3 is TGTGCCAGCAGGGGATTGGGGCAAGAGACCCAGTACTTC. Its translation is CASRGLGQETQYF.

This chain's CDR3 is CASSFAMDTEAFF. The CDR3 DNA reads TGTGCCAGCAGCTTTGCGATGGACACTGAAGCTTTCTTT. The V call is TRBV7-2, the J call TRBJ1-1; D not certain. There are 13 residues in the CDR3. Germline V gives CDR1 SGHTA, CDR2 FQGNSA. Deletions cut 3 bases from V and 3 bases from J, with 8 bases between.

On this clone itself: Other DNA sequences in the sample encode the same CDR3. J is TRBJ1-5 and V is TRBV5-6; a possible D gene is TRBD1 (6 bases). The CDR3 has 14 residues. Germline CDR1 SGHDT, CDR2 YYEEEE. Trimming left V 0 bases short and J 4 bases short, with 8 bases between. Written as DNA, the CDR3 is TGTGCCAGCAGCTTGGGGACAGCTAATCAGCCCCAGCATTTT. Translation: CASSLGTANQPQHF.

The V call is TRBV30, the J call TRBJ1-6; D remains ambiguous. Between the trimmed V and J ends, which lost 3 bases and 8 bases, there was a span of 17 bases. The CDR3 has 15 residues. CDR1 is GTSNPN, CDR2 SVGIG, per germline (reference sequence). CDR3 sequence reads: CAWRSPARYDSPLHF. The CDR3 DNA is TGTGCCTGGAGGTCTCCGGCCCGGTATGATTCACCCCTCCACTTT.

This chain connects TRBV30 to TRBJ2-7; TRBD1 matches 8 bases. This CDR3 contains 14 residues. Losses at the gene ends were 2 bases for V and 2 bases for J; bases not matched to a gene: 5. The germline gives CDR1 GTSNPN, CDR2 SVGIG (reference sequence). For the CDR3, the DNA is TGTGCCTGGAGTCAGGGACAGGCCCCCTACGAGCAGTACTTC. Translated: CAWSQGQAPYEQYF.

Concerning this clone: Other DNA sequences in the sample encode the same CDR3. CDR3 DNA sequence: TGTGCCAGCAGCCTCGCCCCGAGCCACCCCTACGAGCAGTACTTC. Encoded protein: CASSLAPSHPYEQYF. V usage is TRBV11-2 and J usage is TRBJ2-7, with unresolved D. From germline, CDR1 is SGHAT and CDR2 FQNNGV. The CDR3 is 15 amino acids. The V end lost 5 bases, the J end lost 2 bases, and 16 bases lay between the germline ends.

The chain recombines TRBV28 with TRBJ2-1; D might be TRBD2 (5 bases). CDR1 and CDR2 (germline): MDHEN, SYDVKM. The V gene lost 2 bases and the J gene lost 2 bases, with 10 bases spanning the gap. The CDR3 is 15 amino acids. CDR3 amino acids: CASSLIASTYNEQFF. The CDR3 DNA follows: TGTGCCAGCAGTTTAATAGCGTCCACCTACAATGAGCAGTTCTTC.

The chain couples TRBV28 to TRBJ2-3, with 10 bases identical to TRBD2. The CDR3 has 16 amino acids. The V gene end was trimmed by 5 bases and the J gene end by 5 bases; junction bases not matched to a gene: 10. The germline V gene has CDR1 MDHEN and CDR2 SYDVKM. The CDR3 DNA is TGTGCCAGCAGTACCCAGCGGGAGGGCCGAAGAGATACGCAGTATTTT. Amino acid sequence: CASSTQREGRRDTQYF.

The rearrangement uses TRBV11-3 and TRBJ2-3; D not resolved. V was shortened by 2 bases and J by 2 bases, with 8 bases between the two germline ends. CDR3 size: 14 residues. Germline values: CDR1 SGHNT, CDR2 YENEEA. The CDR3 DNA reads TGTGCCAGCAGCTTAAATACTAACACAGATACGCAGTATTTT. Amino acid sequence: CASSLNTNTDTQYF.

The chain is built from TRBV7-3 and TRBJ2-2, with a tentative D call TRBD1 (5 bases). V was trimmed by 0 bases and J by 1 base, leaving 9 bases between them. The CDR3 length is 16 residues. Germline V gene data show CDR1 as SGHTA and CDR2 as FQGTGA. This chain's CDR3 is CASSLTRVGNTGELFF. CDR3 DNA sequence: TGTGCCAGCAGCTTAACCAGGGTTGGGAACACCGGGGAGCTGTTTTTT.